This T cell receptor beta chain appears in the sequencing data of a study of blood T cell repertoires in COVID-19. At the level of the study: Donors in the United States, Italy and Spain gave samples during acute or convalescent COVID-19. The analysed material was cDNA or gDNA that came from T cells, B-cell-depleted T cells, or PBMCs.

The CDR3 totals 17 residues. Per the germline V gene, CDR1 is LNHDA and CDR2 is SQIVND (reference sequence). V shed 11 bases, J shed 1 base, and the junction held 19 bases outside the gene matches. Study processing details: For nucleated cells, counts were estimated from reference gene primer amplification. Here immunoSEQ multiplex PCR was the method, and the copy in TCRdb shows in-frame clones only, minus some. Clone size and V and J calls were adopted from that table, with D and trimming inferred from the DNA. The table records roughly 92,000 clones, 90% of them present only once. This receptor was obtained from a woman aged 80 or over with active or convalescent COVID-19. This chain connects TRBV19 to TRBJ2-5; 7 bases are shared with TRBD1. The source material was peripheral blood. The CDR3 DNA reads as TGTGCCGGTTTAATTGACCCCCCCGACAGGGTCCAAGAGACCCAGTACTTC. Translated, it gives CAGLIDPPDRVQETQYF.